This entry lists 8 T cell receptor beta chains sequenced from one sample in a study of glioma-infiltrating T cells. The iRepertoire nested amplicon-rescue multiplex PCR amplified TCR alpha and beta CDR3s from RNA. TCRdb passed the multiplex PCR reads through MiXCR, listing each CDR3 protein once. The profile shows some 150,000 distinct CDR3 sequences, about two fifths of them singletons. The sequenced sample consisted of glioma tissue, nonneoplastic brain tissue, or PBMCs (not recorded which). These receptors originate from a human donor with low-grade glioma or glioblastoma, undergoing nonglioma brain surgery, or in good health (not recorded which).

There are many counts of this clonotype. CDR3 residues: CASSLIARSEQFF. Written as DNA, the CDR3 is TGTGCCAGCAGCTTAATTGCTAGAAGTGAGCAGTTCTTC. The gene calls are TRBV7-3 and TRBJ2-1; D is ambiguous. The CDR3 is 13 residues long. The germline V and J ends were trimmed by 1 base and 9 bases, with 10 bases remaining between them. CDR1 is SGHTA and CDR2 is FQGTGA in the germline V gene.

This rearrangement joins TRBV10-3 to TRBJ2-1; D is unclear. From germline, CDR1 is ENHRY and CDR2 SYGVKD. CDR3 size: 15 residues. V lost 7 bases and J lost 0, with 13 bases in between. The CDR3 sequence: CAITPQLSSYNEQFF. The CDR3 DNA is TGTGCCATCACCCCACAGCTGAGCTCCTACAATGAGCAGTTCTTC.

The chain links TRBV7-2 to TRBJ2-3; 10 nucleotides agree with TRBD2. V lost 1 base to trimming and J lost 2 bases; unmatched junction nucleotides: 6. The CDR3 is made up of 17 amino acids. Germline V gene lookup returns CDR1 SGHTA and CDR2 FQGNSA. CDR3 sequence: CASSLDALAGPTDTQYF. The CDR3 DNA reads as TGTGCCAGCAGCTTAGACGCACTAGCGGGACCCACAGATACGCAGTATTTT.

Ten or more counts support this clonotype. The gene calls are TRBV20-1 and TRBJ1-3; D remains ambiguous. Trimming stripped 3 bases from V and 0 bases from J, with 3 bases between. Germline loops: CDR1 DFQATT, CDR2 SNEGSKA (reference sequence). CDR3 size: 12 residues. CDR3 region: CSARSSGNTIYF. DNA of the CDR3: TGCAGTGCTAGGAGCTCTGGAAACACCATATATTTT.

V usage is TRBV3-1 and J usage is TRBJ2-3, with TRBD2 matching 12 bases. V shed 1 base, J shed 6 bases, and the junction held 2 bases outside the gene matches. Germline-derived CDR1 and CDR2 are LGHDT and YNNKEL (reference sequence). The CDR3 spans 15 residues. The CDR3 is CASSQGLAGADTQYF. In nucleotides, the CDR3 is TGTGCCAGCAGCCAAGGACTAGCGGGAGCCGATACGCAGTATTTT.

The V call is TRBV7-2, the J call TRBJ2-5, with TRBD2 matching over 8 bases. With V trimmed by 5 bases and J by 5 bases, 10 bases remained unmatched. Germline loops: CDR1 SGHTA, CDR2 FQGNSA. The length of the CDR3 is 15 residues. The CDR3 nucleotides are TGTGCCAGCAGCCGGATCGGGGGGGCCCGTGAGACCCAGTACTTC. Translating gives CASSRIGGARETQYF.

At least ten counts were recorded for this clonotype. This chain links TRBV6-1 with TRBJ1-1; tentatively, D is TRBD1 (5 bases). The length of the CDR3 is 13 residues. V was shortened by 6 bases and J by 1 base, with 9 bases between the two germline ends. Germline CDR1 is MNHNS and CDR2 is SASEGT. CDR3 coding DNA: TGTGCCAGCAGCCGAACAGGGAACACTGAAGCTTTCTTT. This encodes CASSRTGNTEAFF.

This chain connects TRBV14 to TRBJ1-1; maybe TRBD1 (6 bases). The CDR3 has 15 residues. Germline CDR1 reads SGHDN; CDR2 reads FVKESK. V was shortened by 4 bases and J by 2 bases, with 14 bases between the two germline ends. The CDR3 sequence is CASSPLTGRNTEAFF. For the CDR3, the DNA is TGTGCCAGCAGCCCCCTTACAGGGAGAAACACTGAAGCTTTCTTT.